The T cell receptor (beta chain) under discussion was sequenced for a study of blood T cell repertoires in COVID-19. Study as a whole: Samples representing acute and convalescent COVID-19 were sourced from the United States, Italy and Spain. PBMCs, B-cell-depleted T cells, or T cells were the source of the cDNA or gDNA that made up the material.

Trimming removed 3 bases at V and 2 bases at J, with 8 bases between. The CDR3 runs 13 residues. CDR1 and CDR2 from the germline V gene are SGHNT and YYREEE (reference sequence). Authors' data handling: Using reference gene primer amplification, nucleated cell counts were estimated. Only in-frame clones appear in the TCRdb table, and some are missing; sequencing was by immunoSEQ multiplex PCR. The V and J calls and clone size were taken over from that table, and D and trimming were inferred from the DNA. This table holds around 200,000 clones, over 75% found once. This rearrangement joins TRBV5-4 to TRBJ2-5; no firm D call. What was sequenced was peripheral blood. The TCR originated in a human donor with active or convalescent COVID-19. The donor label of this sample is uncertain. The CDR3 spells CASSSNSQETQYF. CDR3 bases: TGTGCCAGCAGCTCGAACAGTCAAGAGACCCAGTACTTC.